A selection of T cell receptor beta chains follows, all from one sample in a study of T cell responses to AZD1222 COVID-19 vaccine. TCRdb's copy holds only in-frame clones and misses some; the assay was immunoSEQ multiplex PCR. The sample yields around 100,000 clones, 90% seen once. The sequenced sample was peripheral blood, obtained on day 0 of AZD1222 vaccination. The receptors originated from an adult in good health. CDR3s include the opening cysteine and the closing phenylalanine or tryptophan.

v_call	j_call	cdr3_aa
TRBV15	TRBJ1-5	CATSRDFRQPQHF
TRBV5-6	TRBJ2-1	CASRLRDSYNEQFF
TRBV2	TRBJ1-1	CASSPQGLNTEAFF
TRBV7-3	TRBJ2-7	CASSLTRLNEQYF
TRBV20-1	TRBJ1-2	CSASSPPDRGQGPGFLTF
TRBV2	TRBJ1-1	CASSGRQNTEAFF
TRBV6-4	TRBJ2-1	CASSPRWQVKNEQFF
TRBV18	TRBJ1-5	CASSQVTGSGNQPQHF
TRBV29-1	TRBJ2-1	CSSNRVQGADEQFF
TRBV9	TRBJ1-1	CASSSTGYTEAFF
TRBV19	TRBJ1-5	CASSIELRSLNSNQPQHF
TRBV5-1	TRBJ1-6	CASSLQGSSRNSPLHF
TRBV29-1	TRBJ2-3	CSVLAGGTDTQYF
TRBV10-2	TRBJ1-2	CASSTAYGYTF
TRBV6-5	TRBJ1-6	CASSLVKREPLHF
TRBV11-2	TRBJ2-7	CASSWTTSGAYEQYF
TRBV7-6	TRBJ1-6	CASSLNQGGSPLHF
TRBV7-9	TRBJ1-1	CASSLRPVNTEAFF
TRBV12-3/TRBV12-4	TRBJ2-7	CASSATTENEQYF
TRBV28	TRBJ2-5	CASSPSGGEETQYF
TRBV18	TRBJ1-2	CASSPSGGGHTF
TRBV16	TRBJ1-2	CASSPKAEGYGYTF
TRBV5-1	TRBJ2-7	CASSLVGGTSYEQYF
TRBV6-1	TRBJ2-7	CASSERYEQYF
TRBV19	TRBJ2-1	CASSWGRDEQFF
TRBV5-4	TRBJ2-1	CASSEGQIFFYNEQFF
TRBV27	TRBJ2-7	CASSIYARGSYEQYF
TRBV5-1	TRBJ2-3	CASSGRLAGGVTDTQYF
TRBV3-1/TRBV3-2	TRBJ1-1	CASTSGWDTEAFF
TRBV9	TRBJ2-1	CASTTSGGFLGEQFF
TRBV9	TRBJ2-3	CASSVAGADTQYF
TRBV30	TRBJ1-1	CAWSVSGSTEAFF
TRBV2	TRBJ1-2	CASSEIPNTYGYTF
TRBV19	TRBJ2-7	CASSINGDRGHEQYF
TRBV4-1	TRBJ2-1	CASTLIAEIRADEQFF
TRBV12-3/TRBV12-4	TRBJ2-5	CASRVSAGETQYF
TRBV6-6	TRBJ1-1	CASSYPHAGAEAFF